The rows below give T cell receptor beta chains drawn from one sample of a study of blood T cell repertoires in COVID-19. The repertoire was sequenced with immunoSEQ multiplex PCR; TCRdb's copy has only in-frame clones and lacks some. The sample has fewer than 300,000 clones, over 80% seen once. The sequencing sample was made of peripheral blood. The receptors were gathered from a woman between 65 and 79 years old with active or convalescent COVID-19. Each CDR3 is given with its conserved first and last residue. Fields, in order: V gene, CDR3 length, J gene, CDR3 protein.

TRBV2	16	TRBJ2-7	CASIPAQGQGVYEQYF
TRBV7-6	17	TRBJ2-6	CASSPRQGSSGANVLTF
TRBV7-9	14	TRBJ1-1	CASSSGTGDFGAFF
TRBV10-3	15	TRBJ2-3	CAISTGPLNTDTQYF
TRBV18	13	TRBJ1-2	CASSRGDYYGYTF
TRBV28	14	TRBJ1-1	CASRTPSEEARAFF
TRBV19	14	TRBJ1-2	CASSIDRGTYGYTF
TRBV19	14	TRBJ2-1	CASSIGRQWNEQFF
TRBV18	14	TRBJ2-7	CASSPDYSPDEQYF
TRBV6-2/TRBV6-3	15	TRBJ1-5	CASSFLDRGNQPQHF
TRBV6-5	13	TRBJ1-4	CASARQRDEKLFF
TRBV18	16	TRBJ2-3	CASSPRGDINTDTQYF
TRBV21-1	14	TRBJ1-5	CASSGRRGNQPQHF
TRBV7-2	15	TRBJ2-5	CASSWKTGGEETQYF
TRBV2	13	TRBJ2-7	CADARDRGHEQYF
TRBV30	16	TRBJ1-6	CAWIRGDRDYNSPLHF
TRBV4-3	15	TRBJ2-3	CASRSTGANTDTQYF
TRBV6-5	12	TRBJ2-7	CASKANYYEQYF
TRBV5-4	15	TRBJ1-4	CASSLGGQGNEKLFF
TRBV5-1	18	TRBJ2-3	CASSLDPSGRAVADTQYF
TRBV7-3	14	TRBJ2-3	CASNQDRGVDTQYF
TRBV7-9	15	TRBJ2-3	CASSPWTALTDTQYF
TRBV6-5	15	TRBJ2-1	CASSYSLGQNNEQFF
TRBV7-8	14	TRBJ2-7	CASSLEGQSYEQYF
TRBV7-3	20	TRBJ2-3	CASTLPQRLAGATSTDTQYF
TRBV3-1/TRBV3-2	15	TRBJ1-2	CASSPSADSLGGYTF
TRBV5-1	16	TRBJ2-2	CASSLAGVRFTGELFF
TRBV3-1/TRBV3-2	17	TRBJ1-5	CASSPTDGTVGNQPQHF
TRBV6-6	15	TRBJ1-1	CASSFTGTGNTEAFF
TRBV19	13	TRBJ1-1	CASRTGLNTEAFF
TRBV5-1	15	TRBJ2-7	CASSPSGGVGYEQYF
TRBV3-1/TRBV3-2	16	TRBJ2-6	CASSQDPDYGANVLTF
TRBV9	18	TRBJ2-3	CASSVRGSGGARTDTQYF
TRBV10-3	14	TRBJ2-5	CAISERQSQETQYF
TRBV28	13	TRBJ2-2	CASSLTQTGELFF
TRBV30	12	TRBJ1-1	CAWSIYRGAAFF